The 20 T cell receptor beta chains given below trace back to one sample, sequenced in a study of shared clonotypes between healthy human individuals. Method: immunoSEQ multiplex PCR; TCRdb's copy keeps in-frame clones and lacks some. The table shows about 2 million clones, with just under 95% occurring only once. The naive CD8 subset, CD45RO-negative cells positively selected for CCR7, excluded terminally differentiated effector memory CD45RA+ cells. Sequenced material: naive CD8+ T cells sorted from blood. All receptors derive from a man in his late teens or twenties in good health.

Comments on this clone: Other DNA sequences from this sample encode an identical CDR3 as well. The chain couples TRBV28 to TRBJ1-5; no clear D. Germline CDR1 is MDHEN and CDR2 is SYDVKM. The CDR3 has 14 residues. Trimming stripped 5 bases from V and 2 bases from J, with 10 bases between. This chain's CDR3 is CASSLRGGNQPQHF. CDR3 in DNA: TGTGCCAGCAGTCTACGTGGGGGCAATCAGCCCCAGCATTTT. The entire variable domain, with the rest obtained from reference TRBV28 and TRBJ1-5, is as follows: DVKVTQSSRYLVKRTGEKVFLECVQDMDHENMFWYRQDPGLGLRLIYFSYDVKMKEKGDIPEGYSVSREKKERFSLILESASTNQTSMYLCASSLRGGNQPQHFGDGTRLSIL.

The rearrangement joins TRBV27 to TRBJ1-2; TRBD1 aligns across 7 bases. Trimming removed 10 bases from V and 6 bases from J; junction bases left unmatched: 11. This CDR3 has 13 amino acids. Looked up from germline, CDR1 is MNHEY and CDR2 is SMNVEV (reference sequence). The CDR3 loop is CATTNRGTNGYTF. CDR3 in DNA: TGTGCCACCACAAACAGGGGTACCAATGGCTACACCTTC.

The J gene is TRBJ2-1, the V gene TRBV5-6, with no clear D. V lost 4 bases to trimming and J lost 8 bases, with 16 bases between them. The CDR3 extends over 14 amino acids. The V gene's germline CDR1 is SGHDT and CDR2 YYEEEE. The CDR3 loop is CASSAAPLGDEQFF. The CDR3 DNA follows: TGTGCCAGCAGCGCTGCCCCGTTAGGAGATGAGCAGTTCTTC.

V usage is TRBV9 and J usage is TRBJ2-1; the match to TRBD2 covers 10 bases. With 1 base clipped from V and 5 bases from J, the junction kept 9 bases outside the gene matches. The CDR3 has 17 amino acids. Germline CDR1 SGDLS, CDR2 YYNGEE. CDR3 sequence reads: CASSVFPAGGPDNEQFF. The DNA for the CDR3 is TGTGCCAGCAGCGTATTCCCAGCGGGGGGGCCAGACAATGAGCAGTTCTTC.

Comment on this clone: Different DNA sequences within this sample yield the same CDR3. The rearrangement links TRBV9 to TRBJ2-7, with no clear D. The CDR3 loop spans 14 amino acids. CDR1 and CDR2 from the germline V gene are SGDLS and YYNGEE. V lost 0 bases, J lost 0 bases, and 7 bases lay in between. CDR3 DNA sequence: TGTGCCAGCAGCGTAGACAGACTCTCCTACGAGCAGTACTTC. Translating gives CASSVDRLSYEQYF.

J is TRBJ2-5 and V is TRBV5-1; 7 bases align to TRBD1. Per germline, CDR1 SGHRS and CDR2 YFSETQ. CDR3 length equals 15 residues. The ends lost 0 bases at V and 3 bases at J; junction bases unmatched: 5. CDR3 region: CASSLASGTEETQYF. CDR3 DNA sequence: TGCGCCAGCAGCTTGGCCTCCGGGACAGAAGAGACCCAGTACTTC.

This clone was seen a few times. This sample includes further DNA sequences coding for the same CDR3. V is TRBV7-9 and J is TRBJ2-7; D perhaps matches TRBD1 (5 bases). The V and J ends lost 6 bases and 2 bases respectively, with 8 bases between them. Germline CDR1 and CDR2: SEHNR and FQNEAQ (reference sequence). The length of the CDR3 is 12 residues. The chain's CDR3 is CASSPTAYEQYF. Here the CDR3 DNA reads TGTGCCAGCAGTCCGACAGCCTACGAGCAGTACTTC.

The chain couples TRBV19 to TRBJ2-7; TRBD1 is a possible D gene (6 bases). V gave up 1 base and J gave up 3 bases, with 13 bases separating them. The germline V gene has CDR1 LNHDA and CDR2 SQIVND (reference sequence). The CDR3 runs 15 residues. In nucleotides, the CDR3 is TGTGCCAGTAGTATAGGGACAGAGGGTCTCTACGAGCAGTACTTC. Amino acids: CASSIGTEGLYEQYF.

Comment on this clone: This same CDR3 is encoded by further DNA sequences in the sample. The chain links TRBV4-1 to TRBJ2-7; D gene uncertain. V gave up 5 bases and J gave up 1 base, with 9 bases separating them. The CDR3 contains 13 residues. Germline CDR1 reads MGHRA; CDR2 reads YSYEKL. The CDR3 nucleotides read TGCGCCAGCAGCGCGACGGAATCCTACGAGCAGTACTTC. Protein sequence: CASSATESYEQYF.

The CDR3 DNA reads TGTGCCAGCAGTTTCCAGGGAGGCGGGGAAGCTTTCTTT. Its translation: CASSFQGGGEAFF. The V gene is TRBV28, the J gene TRBJ1-1; possibly TRBD1 for D (5 bases). The length of the CDR3 is 13 residues. The germline gives CDR1 MDHEN, CDR2 SYDVKM. The ends were cut back, 3 bases at V and 8 bases at J, with 13 bases in the middle.

V usage is TRBV7-9 and J usage is TRBJ2-2; D is unresolved. The CDR3 covers 15 residues. V dropped 0 bases and J dropped 6 bases, with 11 bases sitting between them. Germline V lookup: CDR1 SEHNR, CDR2 FQNEAQ (reference sequence). The CDR3 reads CASSLAPAKAGELFF. The CDR3 nucleotides are TGTGCCAGCAGCTTAGCCCCAGCGAAGGCCGGGGAGCTGTTTTTT.

V is TRBV9 and J is TRBJ2-7, with D possibly called TRBD1 or TRBD2 (5 bases each). The length of the CDR3 is 15 residues. V lost 4 bases and J lost 3, with 17 bases in between. Per the germline V gene, CDR1 is SGDLS and CDR2 is YYNGEE. The CDR3 DNA is TGTGCCAGCAGCTCGAGGGAAGAGGGGATCTACGAGCAGTACTTC. It is translated as CASSSREEGIYEQYF. The complete variable domain, with remaining parts taken from reference TRBV9 and TRBJ2-7, reads DSGVTQTPKHLITATGQRVTLRCSPRSGDLSVYWYQQSLDQGLQFLIQYYNGEERAKGNILERFSAQQFPDLHSELNLSSLELGDSALYFCASSSREEGIYEQYFGPGTRLTVT.

V and J are TRBV23-1 and TRBJ1-2; 10 nucleotides agree with TRBD1. TRBV23-1 is identified as an open reading frame with a role that is uncertain. V gave up 7 bases and J gave up 2 bases; unmatched junction bases: 10. The CDR3 consists of 16 residues. The CDR3 is CASTQLGTGANYGYTF. The CDR3 region has the DNA TGCGCCAGCACGCAACTCGGGACAGGGGCAAACTATGGCTACACCTTC.

The chain links TRBV7-6 to TRBJ2-7; 8 bases map to TRBD1. J was trimmed by 5 bases and V by 1 base; bases with no gene match: 1. The length of the CDR3 is 13 residues. CDR1 SGHVS and CDR2 FNYEAQ come from the germline V gene. As DNA, the CDR3 is TGTGCCAGCAGCTTAGACAGGGGGGACGAGCAGTACTTC. It is translated as CASSLDRGDEQYF.

In DNA, the CDR3 is TGCGCCAGCAGCCAATCACTTAATCGGGGGACTACCTACGAGCAGTACTTC. Amino acids: CASSQSLNRGTTYEQYF. The gene calls are TRBV4-1 and TRBJ2-7, with 7 nucleotides matching TRBD2. Germline-derived CDR1 and CDR2 are MGHRA and YSYEKL. The CDR3 contains 17 residues. Losses at the gene ends were 2 bases for V and 2 bases for J; bases not matched to a gene: 12.

Here the CDR3 DNA reads TGCGCCAGCAGCTTGGATCCGGACAGGGGCCACGAGCAGTACTTC. Its protein is CASSLDPDRGHEQYF. This chain links TRBV5-1 with TRBJ2-7, with TRBD1 matching 9 bases. Germline lookup yields CDR1 SGHRS and CDR2 YFSETQ. Trimming removed 0 bases from V and 5 bases from J; junction bases left unmatched: 6. This CDR3 region has 15 residues.

The V gene is TRBV7-9, the J gene TRBJ2-6; the D call may be TRBD1 or TRBD2 (5 bases each). The CDR3 is 17 residues long. The ends were cut back, 2 bases at V and 0 bases at J, with 11 bases in the middle. The V gene's germline CDR1 is SEHNR and CDR2 FQNEAQ (reference sequence). CDR3 in amino acids: CASSLSGAFSGANVLTF. CDR3 DNA: TGTGCCAGCAGCTTATCCGGGGCCTTCTCTGGGGCCAACGTCCTGACTTTC.

This clone appeared once. The CDR3 loop reads CASSPSLAGSAYNEQFF. Written as DNA, the CDR3 is TGTGCCAGCAGCCCATCCTTAGCGGGTTCGGCCTACAATGAGCAGTTCTTC. The chain joins TRBV7-9 to TRBJ2-1, with 7 bases that match TRBD2. V lost 5 bases, J lost 2 bases, and 12 bases stayed unmatched. The germline gives CDR1 SEHNR, CDR2 FQNEAQ (reference sequence). There are 17 residues in the CDR3.

V is TRBV6-1 and J is TRBJ2-5, with D possibly called TRBD1 or TRBD2 (5 bases each). The germline gives CDR1 MNHNS, CDR2 SASEGT. This CDR3 has 15 amino acids. Trimming removed 5 bases from V and 1 base from J, with 14 bases in between. The CDR3 sequence: CASSPRDVFQETQYF. The CDR3 coding sequence is TGTGCCAGCAGTCCCCGGGACGTCTTCCAAGAGACCCAGTACTTC.

This chain joins TRBV21-1 and TRBJ1-5. TRBV21-1 is an annotated pseudogene. The CDR3 consists of 17 residues. The CDR3 DNA reads TGTGCCAGCAGCCACCGCGGGGGGGGCAGCGGCAATCAGCCCCAGCATTTT. Its translation: CASSHRGGGSGNQPQHF.